The clone carrying this T cell receptor beta chain was seen a handful of times. Its antigen is not identified. These data belong to a study of T cells in Graves' hyperthyroidism and ophthalmopathy. Overall study results and limits: A model of 13 V-J pairs discriminated ophthalmopathy from stable hyperthyroidism.

The source material, RNA transcripts, was used to amplify TCR beta CDR3 regions. The HTBI primer set was used in a first-round RT-PCR of the TCR CDR3. TCRdb re-called the multiplex PCR reads through MiXCR, storing one row per CDR3 protein. Among 660,000 or so distinct CDR3 sequences listed, less than 25% were seen once. Patients affected by ophthalmopathy presented a Clinical Activity Score of at least 3, a NOSPECS grade of at least 4, and disease duration below 3 months. The sample comprised blood. This clonotype was obtained from a man aged 25-45 years with Graves' ophthalmopathy.

The CDR3 spells CASSSTGTGVSPLHF. CDR3 DNA: TGCGCCAGCAGCTCAACCGGGACAGGGGTGTCACCCCTCCACTTT. This chain joins TRBV5-1 and TRBJ1-6, with 10 positions matching TRBD1. Germline V gene data show CDR1 as SGHRS and CDR2 as YFSETQ. The CDR3 covers 15 residues. The V gene end was trimmed by 3 bases and the J gene end by 10 bases; junction bases not matched to a gene: 7.